The clone carrying this T cell receptor (beta chain) appeared many times. Its antigen is unidentified. Purified naive CD4+ T cells were depleted of CD25+ Tregs. After constant-region reverse-primer amplification, full-length variable regions underwent semi-nested PCR with Nested Universal Primer A. One entry per CDR3 protein, called by TCRdb with MiXCR from the 5' RACE reads. The data contain 45,000 to 55,000 distinct CDR3 sequences, more than 20% of them singletons. Study-wide findings and caveats: Tumor Tregs overlapped most with tumor, then blood, naive CD4+ cells.

The CDR3 extends over 16 amino acids. Germline-derived CDR1 and CDR2 are MNHEY and SVGEGT. Trimming pared 4 bases from V and 4 bases from J, leaving 19 bases between. This sequence originates from a female donor with breast cancer. Sequences were obtained from tumor-infiltrating naive CD4+ T cells sorted from the breast tumor. As for subset: naive CD4+ T cells, CD4+CD45RA+CD25-. This rearrangement joins TRBV6-2 or TRBV6-3 to TRBJ1-1, with D possibly matching TRBD1 (6 bases). DNA for the CDR3: TGTGCCAGCAGTTCGTTCCTCAGGGGAGGTAGCACTGAAGCTTTCTTT. Translated: CASSSFLRGGSTEAFF.